This passage covers 30 T cell receptor beta chains from one sample sequenced in a study of early stage breast cancer tumors. Only in-frame clones appear in the TCRdb table, and some are missing; sequencing was by immunoSEQ multiplex PCR. The sample consists of about 41,000 clones, about three quarters of them appearing once. Sequencing input: blood. The receptors were sampled from a person between 45 and 65 years old with breast cancer.

The chain employs TRBV19 and TRBJ2-3; 7 bases line up with TRBD2. The germline gives CDR1 LNHDA, CDR2 SQIVND (reference sequence). The CDR3 totals 14 residues. V trimming: 6 bases; J trimming: 0 bases; junction bases outside the gene matches: 3. The CDR3 nucleotides read TGTGCCAGTAGCATTAGCGGGAGCACAGATACGCAGTATTTT. Protein product: CASSISGSTDTQYF.

This rearrangement joins TRBV6-1 to TRBJ2-5; D possibly corresponds to TRBD1 (6 bases). CDR1 and CDR2 from the germline V gene are MNHNS and SASEGT. V lost 2 bases and J 0 bases, leaving 7 bases between the germline ends. The CDR3 covers 14 residues. The CDR3 here is CASSERGYQETQYF. The CDR3 DNA is TGTGCCAGCAGTGAAAGGGGGTACCAAGAGACCCAGTACTTC.

The genes are TRBV30 and TRBJ1-1, with a tentative D call TRBD1 (5 bases). V was pared by 2 bases and J by 3 bases, with 13 bases between. The CDR3 consists of 14 residues. The germline V gene has CDR1 GTSNPN and CDR2 SVGIG (reference sequence). The CDR3 nucleotides are TGTGCCTGGAGTATTGGCTTAGGGGACACTGAAGCTTTCTTT. Amino acids: CAWSIGLGDTEAFF.

In its sample, this clone was seen once. The V gene is TRBV2, the J gene TRBJ2-5; D is possibly TRBD2 (6 bases). Germline V lookup: CDR1 SNHLY, CDR2 FYNNEI. This CDR3 has 15 amino acids. Trimming stripped 1 base from V and 3 bases from J, with 12 bases between. The CDR3: CASSEGGLFKETQYF. CDR3 nucleotide sequence: TGTGCCAGCAGTGAAGGGGGACTGTTCAAAGAGACCCAGTACTTC.

The gene calls are TRBV2 and TRBJ1-1; 9 nucleotides align to TRBD1. The CDR3 totals 12 residues. Germline V CDR1 and CDR2: SNHLY, FYNNEI. Unmatched junction bases numbered 1, after V lost 11 bases and J lost 0 bases. The CDR3 bases are TGTGCCGGACAGGGGATGAACACTGAAGCTTTCTTT. Protein sequence: CAGQGMNTEAFF.

This clone was observed once. This rearrangement joins TRBV14 to TRBJ2-7; D gene unclear. In germline, CDR1 is SGHDN, CDR2 FVKESK. V lost 4 bases and J lost 3, with 13 bases in between. The CDR3 is 14 residues long. The CDR3 reads CASSPIAAYYEQYF. For the CDR3, the DNA is TGTGCCAGCAGCCCCATCGCGGCGTACTACGAGCAGTACTTC.

DNA for the CDR3: TGTGCCAGCAGCTTACAGGGGTTGGGTGGAAACACCATATATTTT. Protein sequence: CASSLQGLGGNTIYF. The rearrangement joins TRBV5-6 to TRBJ1-3, with 7 nucleotides matching TRBD1. V was pared by 2 bases and J by 3 bases, with 5 bases of the junction left unmatched. This CDR3 comprises 15 residues. The germline CDR1 and CDR2 sequences are SGHDT and YYEEEE.

This clone was detected a few times. The chain uses TRBV5-1 and TRBJ2-5; D possibly corresponds to TRBD2 (5 bases). Germline CDR1 is SGHRS and CDR2 is YFSETQ. Trimming shortened V by 4 bases and J by 3 bases, and 16 bases separated the two germline ends. CDR3 length equals 15 residues. CDR3 residues: CASSLNGVGEETQYF. The CDR3 bases are TGCGCCAGCAGCCTGAACGGGGTCGGAGAAGAGACCCAGTACTTC.

The gene calls are TRBV2 and TRBJ2-4; maybe TRBD1 (6 bases). Looked up from germline, CDR1 is SNHLY and CDR2 is FYNNEI. There are 16 residues in the CDR3. Trimming cost V 6 bases and J 6 bases, with 21 bases left between them. In nucleotides, the CDR3 is TGTGCCAGCAGCCTTTCTGGACAGTTAGCTGGAAACATTCAGTACTTC. It encodes CASSLSGQLAGNIQYF. The variable domain in full, with the rest retrieved from reference TRBV2 and TRBJ2-4, is EPEVTQTPSHQVTQMGQEVILRCVPISNHLYFYWYRQILGQKVEFLVSFYNNEISEKSEIFDDQFSVERPDGSNFTLKIRSTKLEDSAMYFCASSLSGQLAGNIQYFGAGTRLSVL.

The chain couples TRBV7-6 to TRBJ2-3, with D unclear. The CDR3 consists of 12 residues. V was cut by 5 bases and J by 4 bases, with 7 bases left in between. CDR1 SGHVS and CDR2 FNYEAQ come from the germline V gene. The DNA for the CDR3 is TGTGCCAGCAGCCTCCGGGCAGATACGCAGTATTTT. This encodes CASSLRADTQYF.

The J gene is TRBJ2-5, the V gene TRBV15; perhaps TRBD1 as D (6 bases). The CDR3 sequence is 16 residues long. Germline-derived CDR1 and CDR2 are LNHNV and YYDKDF (reference sequence). V lost 5 bases and J 3 bases, leaving 19 bases between the germline ends. The CDR3 loop reads CATSSGRGHSKETQYF. DNA of the CDR3: TGTGCCACCAGCTCTGGACGGGGACACTCCAAAGAGACCCAGTACTTC.

This clone was detected a few times. This chain joins TRBV6-1 and TRBJ1-2; unclear D gene. In germline, CDR1 is MNHNS, CDR2 SASEGT. Between the trimmed V and J ends, which lost 7 bases and 4 bases, there was a span of 13 bases. The CDR3 runs 13 residues. The CDR3 sequence: CASKREDLYGYTF. DNA of the CDR3: TGTGCCAGCAAAAGGGAGGACCTCTATGGCTACACCTTC.

The chain has TRBV12-5 and TRBJ2-3; 9 positions match TRBD1. The germline gives CDR1 LGHNT, CDR2 FRNRAP. V lost 5 bases, J lost 5 bases, and 5 bases stayed unmatched. CDR3 size: 14 residues. The CDR3 coding sequence is TGTGCTAGTGGTGACGGACAGGGGAGAGATACGCAGTATTTT. This encodes CASGDGQGRDTQYF.

The chain is built from TRBV18 and TRBJ2-1, with unresolved D. This CDR3 is 16 amino acids long. Trimming pared 0 bases from V and 0 bases from J, leaving 9 bases between. Germline CDR1 reads KGHSH; CDR2 reads LQKENI. The CDR3 DNA is TGTGCCAGCTCACCACCGGCGGAAGACTCCTACAATGAGCAGTTCTTC. Translation: CASSPPAEDSYNEQFF.

This clone was counted between two and nine times. The chain employs TRBV30 and TRBJ1-5; D may be TRBD1 (5 bases). Trimming removed 0 bases at V and 7 bases at J, with 10 bases between. The germline CDR1 and CDR2 sequences are GTSNPN and SVGIG (reference sequence). This CDR3 contains 13 residues. The CDR3 bases are TGTGCCTGGAGTGTAGACAGTTTGCAGCCCCAGCATTTT. This codes for CAWSVDSLQPQHF.

V gene TRBV6-5 combines with J gene TRBJ2-7, with 11 bases identical to TRBD2. Losses at the gene ends were 8 bases for V and 1 base for J; bases not matched to a gene: 4. The CDR3 spans 14 residues. Germline V lookup: CDR1 MNHEY, CDR2 SVGAGI. The CDR3 spells CASGGTSGSYEQYF. The CDR3 DNA sequence: TGTGCCAGCGGTGGGACTAGCGGTTCCTACGAGCAGTACTTC.

This clone was counted a single time. This chain links TRBV7-9 with TRBJ2-5, with D perhaps TRBD1 (5 bases). CDR1 is SEHNR and CDR2 is FQNEAQ in the germline V gene (reference sequence). Trimming took off 5 bases at V and 6 bases at J, with 13 bases between the two ends. CDR3 size: 13 residues. The CDR3 nucleotides are TGTGCCAGCAGCCTGGCTGGGGCCAAGACCCAGTACTTC. Translation: CASSLAGAKTQYF.

In nucleotides, the CDR3 is TGTGCCAGCGCAACTTCCCGAGACTTTAAGGATACGCAGTATTTT. It translates to CASATSRDFKDTQYF. This rearrangement joins TRBV6-5 to TRBJ2-3; D not resolved. The V and J ends lost 8 bases and 6 bases respectively, with 21 bases between them. The CDR3 runs to 15 residues. The V gene's germline CDR1 is MNHEY and CDR2 SVGAGI.

The chain links TRBV14 to TRBJ2-1, with D possibly being TRBD1 (6 bases). The CDR3 sequence is 12 residues long. V was cut by 1 base and J by 9 bases, with 7 bases left in between. CDR1 is SGHDN and CDR2 is FVKESK in the germline V gene. The CDR3 coding sequence is TGTGCCAGCAGCCAAGGGGGGCTTGAGCAGTTCTTC. This translates into CASSQGGLEQFF.

The chain has TRBV6-1 and TRBJ2-1, with TRBD1 matching over 7 bases. The V gene's germline CDR1 is MNHNS and CDR2 SASEGT. The V and J ends lost 7 bases and 8 bases, in that order; junction bases with no gene match: 11. This CDR3 is 14 amino acids long. This chain's CDR3 is CASMRVGGGHEQFF. The CDR3 bases are TGTGCCAGCATGCGGGTAGGGGGCGGACATGAGCAGTTCTTC.

A single count supports this clone. V usage is TRBV29-1 and J usage is TRBJ2-1; 9 bases agree with TRBD2. From germline, CDR1 is SQVTM and CDR2 ANQGSEA. The CDR3 sequence is 14 residues long. J lost 5 bases, V lost 4 bases, and 6 bases had no gene match. In DNA, the CDR3 is TGCAGCGTTGCAGGCGGGAGGGTCCACAATGAGCAGTTCTTC. Residues: CSVAGGRVHNEQFF.

This chain joins TRBV5-8 and TRBJ1-1, with 8 bases matching TRBD1. This CDR3 has 16 residues. J was trimmed by 6 bases and V by 4 bases; bases with no gene match: 14. Germline CDR1 reads SGHTS; CDR2 reads YDEGEE. The CDR3 nucleotides are TGTGCCAGCAGCCCAACCCCCCACAGGGGGAAGGCTGAAGCTTTCTTT. Its protein product is CASSPTPHRGKAEAFF.

The rearrangement uses TRBV4-3 and TRBJ2-3; 8 bases are shared with TRBD2. The CDR3 runs 17 residues. The germline V gene encodes CDR1 LGHNA and CDR2 YSLEER. V trimming: 0 bases; J trimming: 4 bases; junction bases outside the gene matches: 9. The CDR3 DNA follows: TGCGCCAGCAGCCAAGATTCGATAGCGGGGTACGCAGATACGCAGTATTTT. Protein product: CASSQDSIAGYADTQYF.

The chain joins TRBV6-5 to TRBJ1-5; D is perhaps TRBD1 (6 bases). This CDR3 is 14 amino acids long. V was clipped by 6 bases and J by 5 bases, with 14 bases between them. Germline V gene sequence: CDR1 MNHEY, CDR2 SVGAGI. The CDR3 bases are TGTGCCAGCAGCTGGACAGTTCAGGATCAGCCCCAGCATTTT. This codes for CASSWTVQDQPQHF.

This clone was found once. The chain combines TRBV6-5 with TRBJ1-5, with a tentative D call TRBD1 (6 bases). CDR3 length: 13 residues. V gave up 6 bases and J gave up 2 bases, with 8 bases separating them. Looked up from germline, CDR1 is MNHEY and CDR2 is SVGAGI. CDR3 nucleotides: TGTGCCAGCAGCAAGGGGGGCAATCAGCCCCAGCATTTT. Translating gives CASSKGGNQPQHF.

The chain couples TRBV19 to TRBJ1-3; the D is unclear. The germline gives CDR1 LNHDA, CDR2 SQIVND (reference sequence). V lost 3 bases and J 3 bases, leaving 3 bases between the germline ends. This CDR3 spans 12 amino acids. The CDR3 sequence is CASSIGGNTIYF. The CDR3 bases are TGTGCCAGTAGTATCGGTGGAAACACCATATATTTT.

The CDR3 loop is CASSVGVAPGGETQYF. CDR3 DNA: TGTGCCAGCAGCGTAGGGGTAGCACCAGGGGGAGAGACCCAGTACTTC. The chain combines TRBV9 with TRBJ2-5; 7 nucleotides agree with TRBD1. The CDR3 covers 16 residues. CDR1 and CDR2 (germline): SGDLS, YYNGEE. V lost 0 bases, J lost 4 bases, and 9 bases stayed unmatched.

V gene TRBV6-5 combines with J gene TRBJ1-6; D is uncertain. The CDR3 loop spans 16 amino acids. Germline values: CDR1 MNHEY, CDR2 SVGAGI. Deletions cut 0 bases from V and 6 bases from J, with 12 bases between. The CDR3 here is CASSYSGLRSNSPLHF. In nucleotides, the CDR3 is TGTGCCAGCAGTTACTCAGGCCTGCGGAGTAATTCACCCCTCCACTTT.

The chain links TRBV15 to TRBJ1-5; D is unclear. Trimming shortened V by 1 base and J by 3 bases, and 19 bases separated the two germline ends. Germline lookup yields CDR1 LNHNV and CDR2 YYDKDF (reference sequence). The CDR3 extends over 18 amino acids. This chain's CDR3 is CATSRGQSDPTNNQPQHF. The CDR3 region has the DNA TGTGCCACCAGCAGAGGGCAATCCGACCCGACTAACAATCAGCCCCAGCATTTT.

The CDR3 DNA reads TGTGCCAGCCAGGGGTCCAACACAGATACGCAGTATTTT. This gives the protein CASQGSNTDTQYF. The chain employs TRBV6-5 and TRBJ2-3; possible D gene TRBD1, 6 bases. The germline V and J ends were trimmed by 8 bases and 2 bases, with 11 bases remaining between them. The CDR3 length is 13 residues. CDR1 is MNHEY and CDR2 is SVGAGI in the germline V gene.